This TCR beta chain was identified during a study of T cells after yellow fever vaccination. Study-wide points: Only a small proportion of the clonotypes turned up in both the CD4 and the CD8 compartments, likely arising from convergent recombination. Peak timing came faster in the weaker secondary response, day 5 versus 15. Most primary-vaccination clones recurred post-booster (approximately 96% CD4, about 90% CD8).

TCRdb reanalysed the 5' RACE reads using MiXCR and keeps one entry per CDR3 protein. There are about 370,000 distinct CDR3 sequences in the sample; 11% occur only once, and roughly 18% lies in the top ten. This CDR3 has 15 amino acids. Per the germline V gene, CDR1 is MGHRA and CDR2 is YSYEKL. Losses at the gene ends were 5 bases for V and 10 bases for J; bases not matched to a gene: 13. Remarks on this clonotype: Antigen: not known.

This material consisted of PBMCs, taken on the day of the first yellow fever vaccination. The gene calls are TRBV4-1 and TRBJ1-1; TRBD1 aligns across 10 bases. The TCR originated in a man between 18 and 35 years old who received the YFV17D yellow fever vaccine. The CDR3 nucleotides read TGCGCCAGCAGCTTCGGGACAGGGGATGTTAGGGGAGCTTTCTTT. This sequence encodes CASSFGTGDVRGAFF.